Following are 10 T cell receptor beta chains from one sample sequenced in a study of vaccination effects on CD4 cells after COVID-19. These receptors are not linked to any known antigen. TCRdb keeps only in-frame clones here, not all; method: immunoSEQ multiplex PCR. The repertoire includes about 79,000 clones, around four fifths of them detected once, and approximately 2% sits in the top ten. Peptide-pool stimulation followed by sequencing identified expanded antigen-specific CD4+ clonotypes in the ViraFEST assay. Upon completion of roughly ten days in culture, CD4+ T cells were isolated. The input for sequencing was CD4+ T cells from PBMCs cultured with HCoV-229E spike peptides, taken before COVID-19 vaccination. The receptors were sampled from a human donor who received a COVID-19 vaccine.

The rearrangement links TRBV6-1 to TRBJ1-2, with 7 positions matching TRBD1. This CDR3 is 15 amino acids long. V dropped 2 bases and J dropped 4; count of bases not matched to a gene: 7. The V gene's germline CDR1 is MNHNS and CDR2 SASEGT. CDR3 sequence reads: CASSERLGGPYGYTF. For the CDR3, the DNA is TGTGCCAGCAGTGAACGATTAGGGGGCCCCTATGGCTACACCTTC.

The rearrangement links TRBV14 to TRBJ2-7; 11 nucleotides match TRBD1. The germline CDR1 and CDR2 sequences are SGHDN and FVKESK. The junction had 7 bases not matched to a gene; V was cut back by 2 bases and J by 7 bases. The CDR3 extends over 15 amino acids. For the CDR3, the DNA is TGTGCCAGCAGCCAATCCGGACAGGGGGCGTGGGAGCAGTACGTC. It translates to CASSQSGQGAWEQYV.

A few counts support this clone. V is TRBV5-6 and J is TRBJ1-5; 8 bases line up with TRBD1. The CDR3 totals 13 residues. Per the germline V gene, CDR1 is SGHDT and CDR2 is YYEEEE. Trimming took 4 bases from V and 7 from J; bases not matched to a gene: 4. The CDR3 nucleotides are TGTGCCAGCAGCCAAACAGGGGGACAGCCCCAGCATTTT. It encodes CASSQTGGQPQHF.

This clone was seen only a few times. This sequence joins TRBV28 and TRBJ1-6; perhaps TRBD1 as D (5 bases). This CDR3 is built from 13 residues. Between the trimmed V and J ends, which lost 2 bases and 10 bases, there was a span of 9 bases. Germline V gene sequence: CDR1 MDHEN, CDR2 SYDVKM. The CDR3 nucleotides are TGTGCCAGCAGTTTAAGGGGAAACTCACCCCTCCACTTT. It encodes CASSLRGNSPLHF. The full variable domain, its missing parts supplied by reference TRBV28 and TRBJ1-6, is DVKVTQSSRYLVKRTGEKVFLECVQDMDHENMFWYRQDPGLGLRLIYFSYDVKMKEKGDIPEGYSVSREKKERFSLILESASTNQTSMYLCASSLRGNSPLHFGNGTRLTVT.

This rearrangement joins TRBV7-9 to TRBJ2-5, with TRBD2 as a possible D gene (6 bases). Germline values: CDR1 SEHNR, CDR2 FQNEAQ (reference sequence). The V and J ends lost 0 bases and 2 bases respectively, with 10 bases between them. The CDR3 extends over 15 amino acids. CDR3 nucleotide sequence: TGTGCCAGCAGCTTAGCTTGGGGGGTTCAAGAGACCCAGTACTTC. Its protein product is CASSLAWGVQETQYF.

The chain has TRBV7-2 and TRBJ2-1, with 8 positions matching TRBD1. The CDR3 totals 16 residues. The V segment lost 1 base and the J segment 9 bases; nucleotides outside the gene matches: 11. Germline values: CDR1 SGHTA, CDR2 FQGNSA. The CDR3 sequence is CASSLVGAGGNSEQFF. The CDR3 DNA sequence: TGTGCCAGCAGCTTAGTAGGAGCAGGGGGCAATTCTGAGCAGTTCTTC.

V and J are TRBV28 and TRBJ2-7, with D maybe TRBD2 (6 bases). Trimming pared 3 bases from V and 0 bases from J, leaving 9 bases between. CDR1 and CDR2 (germline): MDHEN, SYDVKM. This CDR3 is built from 14 residues. For the CDR3, the DNA is TGTGCCAGCAGTTTGGGAGGTAGCTCCTACGAGCAGTACGTC. Translation gives CASSLGGSSYEQYV.

A few counts support this clone. The rearrangement joins TRBV25-1 to TRBJ1-6; 7 nucleotides line up with TRBD1. This CDR3 spans 15 amino acids. Germline CDR1 and CDR2: MGHDK and SYGVNS. J gave up 5 bases and V 10 bases, and 11 bases lay outside the gene matches. Here the CDR3 reads CATSPTGIDNSPLHF. In DNA, the CDR3 is TGTGCCACCTCCCCGACAGGGATCGATAATTCACCCCTCCACTTT.

This chain connects TRBV6-6 to TRBJ1-2, with D unclear. CDR3 length: 13 amino acids. V was trimmed by 0 bases and J by 7 bases, leaving 9 bases between them. Germline assignment: CDR1 MNHNY and CDR2 SVGAGI (reference sequence). CDR3 loop: CASSYSGGAGYTF. For the CDR3, the DNA is TGTGCCAGCAGTTACTCGGGTGGAGCTGGCTACACCTTC.

CDR3 nucleotides: TGTGCCAGTAGCCCCGGGGGAGGGGTGGACACAGATACGCAGTATTTT. It codes for CASSPGGGVDTDTQYF. This sequence joins TRBV19 and TRBJ2-3; 7 bases align to TRBD2. V shed 6 bases and J 2 bases; nucleotides not matched to a gene: 11. CDR1 is LNHDA and CDR2 is SQIVND in the germline V gene (reference sequence). The CDR3 extends over 16 amino acids.